The 13 T cell receptor beta chains reported below all come from one sample, sequenced in a study of T-cell memory formation after mild COVID-19. TCRdb reanalysed the 5' RACE reads using MiXCR and keeps one entry per CDR3 protein. The table records a few hundred thousand distinct CDR3 sequences, over 25% of them present only once. The material sequenced was PBMCs or a T cell subset sorted from them (not recorded which). The receptors stem from an adult woman who had mild COVID-19 (a few samples of this study predate the infection). Cell type and time point are not known.

This rearrangement joins TRBV20-1 to TRBJ2-3, with TRBD2 matching 7 bases. CDR3 length: 15 amino acids. Germline CDR1 and CDR2: DFQATT and SNEGSKA (reference sequence). After removal of 5 bases from V and 4 bases from J, the junction contained 12 bases not matched to a gene. The CDR3 loop is CSAPRLAQSPDTQYF. The CDR3 DNA sequence: TGCAGTGCTCCTAGACTAGCCCAATCACCAGATACGCAGTATTTT.

V is TRBV2 and J is TRBJ2-1, with D possibly matching TRBD1 (5 bases). V lost 3 bases to trimming and J lost 7 bases, with 10 bases between them. CDR1 and CDR2 from the germline V gene are SNHLY and FYNNEI. The CDR3 totals 13 residues. The CDR3 region has the DNA TGTGCCAGCAGTGAGCGGCAGGGTAATGAGCAGTTCTTC. Its protein product is CASSERQGNEQFF.

The sample holds a few counts of this clonotype. The chain couples TRBV24-1 to TRBJ2-3; D remains ambiguous. Deletions cut 2 bases from V and 5 bases from J, with 19 bases between. The CDR3 is 17 residues long. Germline V gene lookup returns CDR1 KGHDR and CDR2 SFDVKD. CDR3 protein: CATSDYRSITSGDTQYF. Written as DNA, the CDR3 is TGTGCCACCAGTGATTACCGATCTATAACCTCCGGAGATACGCAGTATTTT.

The rearrangement uses TRBV7-9 and TRBJ1-1; TRBD1 might be the D (6 bases). The germline CDR1 and CDR2 sequences are SEHNR and FQNEAQ (reference sequence). The CDR3 loop spans 14 amino acids. Trimming removed 8 bases at V and 1 base at J, with 14 bases between. CDR3 nucleotide sequence: TGTGCCAGCGGAGGGGGACTGCAGAACACTGAAGCTTTCTTT. It specifies CASGGGLQNTEAFF.

The chain employs TRBV20-1 and TRBJ1-3; D perhaps matches TRBD1 (5 bases). Germline V gene lookup returns CDR1 DFQATT and CDR2 SNEGSKA (reference sequence). This CDR3 spans 16 amino acids. The V end lost 0 bases, the J end lost 0 bases, and 12 bases lay between the germline ends. CDR3 amino acids: CSARDPWDSSGNTIYF. For the CDR3, the DNA is TGCAGTGCTAGAGACCCGTGGGACTCCTCTGGAAACACCATATATTTT.

The table lists this clonotype with a few counts. V is TRBV7-2 and J is TRBJ2-1; no reliable D call. The germline CDR1 and CDR2 sequences are SGHTA and FQGNSA. V lost 4 bases and J 7 bases, leaving 8 bases between the germline ends. The CDR3 loop spans 12 amino acids. The CDR3 region is CASSSGRNEQFF. In DNA, the CDR3 is TGTGCCAGCAGCTCCGGACGGAATGAGCAGTTCTTC.

The chain has TRBV15 and TRBJ2-1; D is undetermined. CDR3 size: 13 residues. Trimming took off 2 bases at V and 6 bases at J, with 8 bases between the two ends. The germline gives CDR1 LNHNV, CDR2 YYDKDF (reference sequence). The DNA for the CDR3 is TGTGCCACCAGCAGATACTCGTCCAATGAGCAGTTCTTC. It translates to CATSRYSSNEQFF.

In this sample, this clonotype turned up once. CDR3 DNA sequence: TGTGCCAGCTCCAAGAAGGAAACCTATGGCTACACCTTC. Amino acids: CASSKKETYGYTF. The chain joins TRBV7-8 to TRBJ1-2, with no clear D. V lost 8 bases to trimming and J lost 4 bases, with 14 bases between them. The CDR3 has 13 residues. Germline V gene sequence: CDR1 SGHVS, CDR2 FQNEAQ.

This chain links TRBV4-1 with TRBJ2-7; D remains ambiguous. The V end lost 5 bases, the J end lost 2 bases, and 19 bases lay between the germline ends. The CDR3 runs 16 residues. In germline, CDR1 is MGHRA, CDR2 YSYEKL. This chain's CDR3 is CASSNPARQATYEQYF. CDR3 bases: TGCGCCAGCAGCAATCCTGCGAGGCAAGCAACCTACGAGCAGTACTTC.

The chain is built from TRBV4-1 and TRBJ1-3; the D is unclear. Germline loops: CDR1 MGHRA, CDR2 YSYEKL. Trimming cost V 4 bases and J 2 bases, with 9 bases left between them. This CDR3 region has 14 residues. In nucleotides, the CDR3 is TGCGCCAGCAGCCCGCGTAGTCCTGGAAACACCATATATTTT. It specifies CASSPRSPGNTIYF.

The rearrangement links TRBV20-1 to TRBJ1-5, with D maybe TRBD1 (5 bases). V dropped 6 bases and J dropped 1 base, with 10 bases sitting between them. Germline V gives CDR1 DFQATT, CDR2 SNEGSKA (reference sequence). This CDR3 is built from 13 residues. CDR3 nucleotide sequence: TGCAGTGCCAGGGCAGACAGCAATCAGCCCCAGCATTTT. It codes for CSARADSNQPQHF.

In its sample, this clonotype was seen a few times. The chain has TRBV7-9 and TRBJ1-1; maybe TRBD1 (6 bases). Trimming stripped 5 bases from V and 4 bases from J, with 17 bases between. Looked up from germline, CDR1 is SEHNR and CDR2 is FQNEAQ (reference sequence). CDR3 length: 15 amino acids. Here the CDR3 DNA reads TGTGCCAGCAGCCAACGGGGACACATGGGCACTGAAGCTTTCTTT. Translation gives CASSQRGHMGTEAFF. Full variable domain (rest looked up from reference TRBV7-9 and TRBJ1-1): DTGVSQNPRHKITKRGQNVTFRCDPISEHNRLYWYRQTLGQGPEFLTYFQNEAQLEKSRLLSDRFSAERPKGSFSTLEIQRTEQGDSAMYLCASSQRGHMGTEAFFGQGTRLTVV.

The chain links TRBV29-1 to TRBJ1-1; D gene ambiguous. Trimming took 7 bases from V and 6 from J, leaving 18 bases between them. The germline V gene has CDR1 SQVTM and CDR2 ANQGSEA. This CDR3 has 13 residues. The CDR3 DNA reads TGCAGCGGCGAACGGCTTTTCGAGCCTGAAGCTTTCTTT. Translation: CSGERLFEPEAFF.